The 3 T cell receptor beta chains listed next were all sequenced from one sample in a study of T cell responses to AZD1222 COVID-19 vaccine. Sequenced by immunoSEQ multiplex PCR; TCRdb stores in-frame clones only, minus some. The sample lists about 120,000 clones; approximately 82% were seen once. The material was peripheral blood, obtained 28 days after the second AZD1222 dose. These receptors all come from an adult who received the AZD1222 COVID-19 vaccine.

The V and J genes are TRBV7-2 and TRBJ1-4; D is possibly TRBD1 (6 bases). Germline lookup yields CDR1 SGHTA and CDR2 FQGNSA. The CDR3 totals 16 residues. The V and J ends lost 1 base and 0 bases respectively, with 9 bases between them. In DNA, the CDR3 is TGTGCCAGCAGCTTAGTAGGGGGAACAACTAATGAAAAACTGTTTTTT. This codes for CASSLVGGTTNEKLFF.

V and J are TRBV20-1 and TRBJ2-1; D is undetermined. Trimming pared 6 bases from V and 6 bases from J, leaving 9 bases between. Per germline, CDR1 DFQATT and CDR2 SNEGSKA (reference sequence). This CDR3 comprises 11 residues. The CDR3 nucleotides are TGCAGTGCCACGGCTGGCAATGAGCAGTTCTTC. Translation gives CSATAGNEQFF.

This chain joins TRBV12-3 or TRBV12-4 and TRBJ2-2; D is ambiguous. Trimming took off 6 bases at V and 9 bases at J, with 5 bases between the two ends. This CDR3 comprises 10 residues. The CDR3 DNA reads TGTGCCAGCAGACTCAGGGAGCTGTTTTTT. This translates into CASRLRELFF.